The subject of this entry is one T cell receptor (beta chain). What it binds is unknown. TCRbeta library preparation incorporated unique molecular identifiers. TCRdb itself ran the PCR reads through MiXCR, one entry per CDR3 protein. The table includes about 600,000 distinct CDR3 sequences, 23% detected once. This sample was taken from a study of T-cell reconstitution after alpha-beta-depleted transplantation in children. The study's findings and limits: Newly made T cells mostly supplied T-cell counts and diversity one year after transplant. As was reported, about two months after transplant, alpha-beta T cells came from several hundred expanded graft clones. Where some patients showed high TCRbeta diversity at day 60, it came from recipient T cells and thymic progenitors that had survived.

This clonotype was obtained from a boy in the first two years of life who had a stem cell transplant for acute myeloid leukemia, so the T cells may come from the graft donor. Sequenced here: PBMCs, mostly from graft donor cells, sampled 360 days after TCRalphabeta/CD19-depleted stem cell transplant.

CDR3 in amino acids: CSARDSVIAGEQYV. The CDR3 region has the DNA TGCAGTGCTAGAGATAGCGTTATCGCTGGCGAGCAGTACGTC. The chain recombines TRBV20-1 with TRBJ2-7; D possibly corresponds to TRBD2 (5 bases). The length of the CDR3 is 14 residues. Germline loops: CDR1 DFQATT, CDR2 SNEGSKA (reference sequence). The ends were cut back, 0 bases at V and 6 bases at J, with 15 bases in the middle.